This T cell receptor beta chain was found in a study of T cells expressing NK-cell markers. At the level of the study: Sorted CD3+CD56-NKG2C+, CD3+CD56+NKG2C+ and CD3+CD56+NKG2C- T cells supplied the TCR beta repertoires.

Of note for this clonotype: Its target is not known.

CDR1 is LNHNV and CDR2 is YYDKDF in the germline V gene (reference sequence). There are 12 residues in the CDR3. UMI-tagged 5'RACE template switching yielded the TCR beta cDNA. TCRdb reworked the 5' RACE reads into one entry per CDR3 protein, no DNA. Recorded here are about 450,000 distinct CDR3 sequences; the top ten clones represent 7.3%. General study points: The dominant NKG2C+ clonotypes represented about 1.0-7.5% of CD8+ T cells in more than five donors.

The sequencing input was blood T cells: a sorted CD56 or NKG2C T cell subset, CD4+ or CD8+ T cells, or bulk PBMC T cells (not recorded which). This chain connects TRBV15 to TRBJ2-5; no DNA is available, so the TRBD2 call from TCRdb remains unchecked. The receptor was isolated from a woman between 18 and 75 years old in good health. The CDR3 region is CATSRDRTSADF.